This T cell receptor beta chain was sequenced in a study of blood T cell repertoires in COVID-19. Study details: Sites across the United States, Italy and Spain contributed samples from acute and convalescent COVID-19. PBMCs, B-cell-depleted T cells, or T cells were the source of the cDNA or gDNA that made up the material.

V was pared by 1 base and J by 10 bases, with 16 bases between. In germline, CDR1 is LGHDT, CDR2 YNNKEL (reference sequence). The CDR3 has 14 residues. In the original analysis: Reference gene primer amplification gave nucleated cell count estimates. The protocol was immunoSEQ multiplex PCR, while the TCRdb copy is restricted to in-frame clones and leaves out a portion. The DNA was the basis for D and trimming; V, J and clone size are from that table. The table includes about 55,000 clones, around 83% detected once. This sequence originates from a woman aged 55-70 years with acute or convalescent COVID-19. Source material: peripheral blood. The chain uses TRBV3-1 (or the pseudogene TRBV3-2) and TRBJ1-2, with D hard to call. The CDR3 nucleotides are TGTGCCAGCAGCCAAGGCCTGCAACGAGGAGTCTACACCTTC. It translates to CASSQGLQRGVYTF.